This T cell receptor (beta chain) comes out of a study of tumor and adjacent non-tumor tissue in lung cancer. About the study: On average, productive TCRbeta reads reached about 4.4 million per sample. Findings and caveats of the study: Patients with more diverse tumor TCRs had worse survival.

The template was RNA from unsorted bulk tissue. CDR3 length equals 14 residues. CDR1 is SGHAT and CDR2 is FQNNGV in the germline V gene. TCRbeta libraries were built with three rounds of nested PCR, modified from ARM-PCR. TCRdb re-derived calls from the multiplex PCR reads in MiXCR, one entry per CDR3 protein. The profile covers 100,000 to 150,000 distinct CDR3 sequences, with about 66% appearing a single time and around 13% taken by the ten largest. As to this clonotype: No antigen is known for it. The junction shows a germline mismatch at one end, possibly a read error.

Sequenced input: lung tumor tissue. The sequence came from a man aged 30 to 45 with non-small cell lung cancer. The chain carries TRBV11-2 and TRBJ1-6; possibly TRBD1 for D (5 bases). This chain's CDR3 is CASSLVGGSVPLHF. The CDR3, as DNA: TGTGCCAGCAGTTTAGTGGGGGGTTCGGTACCCCTCCACTTT.